This T cell receptor (beta chain) derives from a study of blood T cell repertoires in COVID-19. About the study: Collection of acute and convalescent COVID-19 samples took place in the United States, Italy and Spain.

V was cut by 3 bases and J by 5 bases, with 13 bases left in between. The CDR3 spans 14 residues. Germline assignment: CDR1 LNHDA and CDR2 SQIVND (reference sequence). Some clones are missing from TCRdb's copy, which holds only in-frame ones; the method was immunoSEQ multiplex PCR. The sample carries under 200,000 clones, around 90% recorded once. This clone has a handful of counts. The chain joins TRBV19 to TRBJ2-5; no reliable D call. This TCR was sampled from a man in his fifties or sixties with acute or convalescent COVID-19. The sequenced sample was peripheral blood. The CDR3 sequence is CASSIQVSLETQYF. The CDR3 region has the DNA TGTGCCAGTAGTATTCAGGTCAGCCTTGAGACCCAGTACTTC. Filled out from reference TRBV19 and TRBJ2-5, the complete variable domain reads DGGITQSPKYLFRKEGQNVTLSCEQNLNHDAMYWYRQDPGQGLRLIYYSQIVNDFQKGDIAEGYSVSREKKESFPLTVTSAQKNPTAFYLCASSIQVSLETQYFGPGTRLLVL.